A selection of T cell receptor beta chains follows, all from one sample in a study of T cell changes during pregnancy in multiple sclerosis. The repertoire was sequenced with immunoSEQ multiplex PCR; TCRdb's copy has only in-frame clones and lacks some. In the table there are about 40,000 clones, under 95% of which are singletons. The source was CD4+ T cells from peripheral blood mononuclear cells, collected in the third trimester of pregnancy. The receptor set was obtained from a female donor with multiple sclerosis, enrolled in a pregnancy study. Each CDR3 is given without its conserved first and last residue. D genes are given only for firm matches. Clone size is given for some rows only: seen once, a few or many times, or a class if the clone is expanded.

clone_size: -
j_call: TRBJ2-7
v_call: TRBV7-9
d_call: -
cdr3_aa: ASSTRQYEQY

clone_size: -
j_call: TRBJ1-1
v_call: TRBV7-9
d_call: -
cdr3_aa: ASSLVRDNTEAF

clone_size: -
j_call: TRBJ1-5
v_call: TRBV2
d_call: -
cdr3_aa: ASSDRVGGRGQPQH

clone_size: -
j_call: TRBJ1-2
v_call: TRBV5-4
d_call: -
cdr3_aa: ASSSGGTRSGYT

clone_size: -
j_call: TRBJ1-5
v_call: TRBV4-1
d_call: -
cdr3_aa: ASSQERAQPQH

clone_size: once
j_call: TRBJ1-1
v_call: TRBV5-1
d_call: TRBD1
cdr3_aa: ASSLPQGQGRTEAF

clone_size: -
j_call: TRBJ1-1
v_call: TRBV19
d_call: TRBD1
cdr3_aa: ASSITRGQGSPEAF

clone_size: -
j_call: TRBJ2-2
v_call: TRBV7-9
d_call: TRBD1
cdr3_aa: ASSLTGGNTGELF

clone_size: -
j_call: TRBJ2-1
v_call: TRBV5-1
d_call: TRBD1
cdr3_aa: ASSAWTGFKDEQF

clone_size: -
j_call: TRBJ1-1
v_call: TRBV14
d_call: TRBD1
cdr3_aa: ASSHARQGNTEAF

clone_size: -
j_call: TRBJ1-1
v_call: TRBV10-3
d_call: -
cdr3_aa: AISVGGTEAF

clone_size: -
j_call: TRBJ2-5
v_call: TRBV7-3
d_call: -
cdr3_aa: ASSLTATGETQY

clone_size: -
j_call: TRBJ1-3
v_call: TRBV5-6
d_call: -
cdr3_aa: ASSLAGEVPNTIY

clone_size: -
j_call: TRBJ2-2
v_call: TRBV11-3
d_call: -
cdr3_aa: ASSSWTGELF

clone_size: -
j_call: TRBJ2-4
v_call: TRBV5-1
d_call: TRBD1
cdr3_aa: ASSSHQGVKY

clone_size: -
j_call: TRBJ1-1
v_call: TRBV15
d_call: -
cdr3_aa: ATSRVIGSTEAF

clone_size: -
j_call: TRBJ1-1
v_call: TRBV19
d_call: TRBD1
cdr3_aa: ASTPGQVNTEAF

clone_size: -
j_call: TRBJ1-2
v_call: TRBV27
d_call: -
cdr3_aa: ASSLKGQNYGYT

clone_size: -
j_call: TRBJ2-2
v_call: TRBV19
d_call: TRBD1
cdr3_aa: ASSIWRQGNTGELF

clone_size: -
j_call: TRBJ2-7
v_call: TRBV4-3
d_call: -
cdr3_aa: ASSQGSRSYEQY

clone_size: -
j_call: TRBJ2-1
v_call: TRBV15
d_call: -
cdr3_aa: ATSTLRGRVYNEQF

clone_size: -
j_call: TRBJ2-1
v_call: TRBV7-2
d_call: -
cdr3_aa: ASSPSRPYNEQF

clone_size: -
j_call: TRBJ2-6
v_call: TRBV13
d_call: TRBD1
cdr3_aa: ASSPDRFSGANVLT

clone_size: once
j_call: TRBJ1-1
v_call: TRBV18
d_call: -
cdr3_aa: ASSLGTNTEAF

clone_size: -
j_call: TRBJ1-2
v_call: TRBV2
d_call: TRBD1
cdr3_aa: ASSERQGRTYGYT

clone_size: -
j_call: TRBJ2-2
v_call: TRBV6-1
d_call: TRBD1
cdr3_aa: ASSADRGYTGELF

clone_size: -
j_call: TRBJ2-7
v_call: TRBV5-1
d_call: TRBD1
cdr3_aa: ASSLAGTGGPLEY

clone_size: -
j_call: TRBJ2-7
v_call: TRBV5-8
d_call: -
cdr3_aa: ASSLRAYEQY

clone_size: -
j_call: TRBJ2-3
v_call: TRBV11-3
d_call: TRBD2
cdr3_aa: ASSRGLAGNTDTQY

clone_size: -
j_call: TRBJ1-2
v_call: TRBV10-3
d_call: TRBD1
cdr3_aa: ATAPGQGRYGYT

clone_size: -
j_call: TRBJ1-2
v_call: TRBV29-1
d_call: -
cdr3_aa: SVPSRGRGEGYT

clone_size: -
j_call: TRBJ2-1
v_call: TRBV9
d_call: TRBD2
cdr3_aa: ASSVGGTSPNEQF

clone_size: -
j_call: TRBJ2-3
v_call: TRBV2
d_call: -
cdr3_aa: ASNSGRRTDTQY

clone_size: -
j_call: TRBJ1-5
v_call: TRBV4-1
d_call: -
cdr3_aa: ASSHEEGTGYSNQPQH

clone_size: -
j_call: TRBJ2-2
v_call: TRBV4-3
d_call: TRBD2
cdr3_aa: ASRWGTTGTGELF

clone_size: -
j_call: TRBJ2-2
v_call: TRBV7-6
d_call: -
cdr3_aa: ASSQRRRVNTGELF

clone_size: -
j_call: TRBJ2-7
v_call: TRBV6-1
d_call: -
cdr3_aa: ASREPSYEQY

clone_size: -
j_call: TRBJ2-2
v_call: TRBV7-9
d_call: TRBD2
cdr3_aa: ASSLGTSGRPTGELF

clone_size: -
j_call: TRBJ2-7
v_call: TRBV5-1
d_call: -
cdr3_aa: ASSLARTVSYEQY

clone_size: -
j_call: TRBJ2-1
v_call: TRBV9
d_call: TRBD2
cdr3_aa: ASGRLAGSWNEQF

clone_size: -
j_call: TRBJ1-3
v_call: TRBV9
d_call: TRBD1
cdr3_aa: ASSGNRGPGNTIY

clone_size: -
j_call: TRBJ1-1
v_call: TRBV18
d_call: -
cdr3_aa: ASSPPYRVGEAF